Each of the 3 T cell receptor beta chains below was sequenced from the same sample in a study of shared clonotypes between healthy human individuals. Method: immunoSEQ multiplex PCR; TCRdb's copy keeps in-frame clones and lacks some. The sample holds about 1.5 million clones, around 97% seen once. The sequenced sample was naive CD4+ T cells sorted from blood. Stated subset: CD45RA+ positively selected. The receptor source for this set is a young man in good health.

The CDR3 region is CASSRLGTEAFF. Here the CDR3 DNA reads TGTGCCAGCAGCCGGTTAGGGACTGAAGCTTTCTTT. V gene TRBV2 combines with J gene TRBJ1-1; D uncertain. V was clipped by 6 bases and J by 5 bases, with 10 bases between them. Germline CDR1 is SNHLY and CDR2 is FYNNEI. CDR3 size: 12 residues.

V is TRBV28 and J is TRBJ1-2; 9 bases line up with TRBD1. With V trimmed by 5 bases and J by 8 bases, 15 bases remained unmatched. Germline CDR1 reads MDHEN; CDR2 reads SYDVKM. The CDR3 has 16 residues. In DNA, the CDR3 is TGTGCCAGCAGTATTAACCCACAGGGGGCCGGAGGCGGCTACACCTTC. It translates to CASSINPQGAGGGYTF.

This rearrangement joins TRBV7-2 to TRBJ2-7; 8 nucleotides align to TRBD2. V lost 4 bases to trimming and J lost 5 bases; unmatched junction nucleotides: 10. The CDR3 contains 15 residues. Per the germline V gene, CDR1 is SGHTA and CDR2 is FQGNSA. The CDR3 loop is CASSSISGILNEQYF. CDR3 DNA sequence: TGTGCCAGCAGCTCAATTAGCGGGATCTTGAACGAGCAGTACTTC.